This record looks at one TCR beta chain sequence and its context. Its antigen is unknown. PCR was performed using 60 Vbeta and 13 Jbeta primers. The assay was immunoSEQ multiplex PCR, and TCRdb's table has in-frame clones only and misses some. The table has around 85,000 clones, nearly 80% seen once. These data belong to a study of cytomegalovirus exposure and HLA in healthy donors. Regarding the study as a whole: The study recorded 150 to 200 TCR beta chains that were cytomegalovirus-associated. Most CMV-associated TCR beta chains appeared HLA-restricted in a later analysis. There were a few CMV-associated chains whose specificity for CMV antigens was confirmed in vitro.

The trim removed 5 bases at V and 7 bases at J, leaving 7 bases unmatched. The germline CDR1 and CDR2 sequences are SGHRS and YFSETQ. The CDR3 spans 14 residues. This clonotype was sampled from a woman in her fifties or sixties in good health and CMV-seropositive. Sequences were obtained from PBMCs. This chain uses TRBV5-1 with TRBJ2-1; TRBD2 matches at 9 bases. The chain's CDR3 is CASSLAGVGNEQFF. The CDR3 region has the DNA TGCGCCAGCAGTTTAGCGGGAGTGGGAAATGAGCAGTTCTTC.